This T cell receptor beta chain was found in a study of cytomegalovirus exposure and HLA in healthy donors. In the study overall: Within an early data release were about 80 million unique TCRs drawn from HLA-typed donors. Study observations and caveats: An apparent linkage of common viral pathogens to several of the most significant clusters emerged in a later analysis. An observed cluster of highly shared sequence variants was recorded as a likely sequencing artifact.

CDR1 is SGHTA, CDR2 FQGNSA, per germline. CDR3 length: 14 amino acids. Deletions cut 0 bases from V and 7 bases from J, with 12 bases between. The PCR made use of 60 Vbeta and 13 Jbeta primers. Generated by immunoSEQ multiplex PCR, the TCRdb table keeps only in-frame clones and is missing some. The sample includes under 200,000 clones, 60% to 80% seen only once; the top ten take around 1.3%. In its sample, this clone was seen once. Its matching antigen is unknown. The sequence came from a woman under 40 in good health and CMV-seronegative. The sample consisted of PBMCs. The chain uses TRBV7-2 and TRBJ1-2; a possible D gene is TRBD1 (6 bases). CDR3 in amino acids: CASSLASGAGGYTF. CDR3 coding DNA: TGTGCCAGCAGCTTAGCGTCAGGGGCTGGTGGCTACACCTTC.